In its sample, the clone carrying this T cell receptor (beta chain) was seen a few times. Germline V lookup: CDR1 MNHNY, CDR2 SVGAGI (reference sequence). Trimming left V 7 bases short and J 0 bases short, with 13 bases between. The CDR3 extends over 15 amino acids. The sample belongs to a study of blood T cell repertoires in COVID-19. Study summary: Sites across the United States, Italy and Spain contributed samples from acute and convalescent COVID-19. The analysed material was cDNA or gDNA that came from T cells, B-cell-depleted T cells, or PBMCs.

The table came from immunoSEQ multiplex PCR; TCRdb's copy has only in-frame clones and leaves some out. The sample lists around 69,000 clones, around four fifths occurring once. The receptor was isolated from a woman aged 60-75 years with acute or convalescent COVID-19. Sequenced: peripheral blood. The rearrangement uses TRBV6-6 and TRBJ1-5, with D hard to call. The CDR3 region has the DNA TGTGCCAGCAACTCCGCAGGAAATAGCAATCAGCCCCAGCATTTT. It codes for CASNSAGNSNQPQHF.